These T cell receptor beta chains were read from a single sample in a study of cytomegalovirus exposure and HLA in healthy donors. Measured with immunoSEQ multiplex PCR; TCRdb has only the in-frame clones, and not every one. The sample lists approximately 100,000 clones, over 9% occurring once. The sequencing input was PBMCs. These receptors originate from a man between 35 and 55 years old in good health and CMV-seropositive. CDR3s include the opening cysteine and the closing phenylalanine or tryptophan. Each record gives: D gene, J gene, V gene, CDR3 length, clone size, CDR3 protein, CDR3 DNA. D genes are given only for firm matches. Clone size is given for some rows only: seen once, a few or many times, or a class if the clone is expanded.

>TRBD1|TRBJ2-7|TRBV4-1|14|few
CASSQGDRTYEQYF
TGCGCCAGCAGCCAAGGGGACAGAACATACGAGCAGTACTTC
>TRBD1|TRBJ1-1|TRBV6-1|14|NA
CASSAQGEAGEAFF
TGTGCCAGCAGTGCCCAGGGGGAGGCCGGGGAGGCTTTCTTT
>TRBD2|TRBJ2-3|TRBV4-3|17|few
CASSQEVGLAGTDTQYF
TGCGCCAGCAGCCAAGAAGTCGGACTAGCGGGTACAGATACGCAGTATTTT
>NA|TRBJ2-1|TRBV2|15|NA
CASTLSGVSYNEQFF
TGTGCCAGTACCTTAAGCGGAGTATCCTACAATGAGCAGTTCTTC
>NA|TRBJ1-1|TRBV6-5|13|few
CASSYLGGTEAFF
TGTGCCAGCAGTTACTTAGGGGGCACTGAAGCTTTCTTT
>NA|TRBJ1-1|TRBV6-5|14|few
CASSRGVLNTEAFF
TGTGCCAGCAGTCGCGGGGTGCTGAACACTGAAGCTTTCTTT
>NA|TRBJ1-2|TRBV5-1|15|few
CASSLGTGENYGYTF
TGCGCCAGCAGCTTGGGAACAGGAGAAAACTATGGCTACACCTTC
>TRBD2|TRBJ2-2|TRBV15|17|few
CATSRAGLAGRSGELFF
TGTGCCACCAGCAGAGCTGGTCTAGCGGGAAGGAGCGGGGAGCTGTTTTTT
>NA|TRBJ2-3|TRBV5-1|14|few
CASSLDTRTDTQYF
TGCGCCAGCAGCTTGGACACCCGCACAGATACGCAGTATTTT
>NA|TRBJ2-7|TRBV27|14|NA
CASALGYPYYEQYF
TGTGCCAGCGCCCTAGGCTATCCCTACTACGAGCAGTACTTC
>NA|TRBJ2-5|TRBV19|15|NA
CASSIVRDSQETQYF
TGTGCCAGTAGTATAGTGCGGGACAGCCAAGAGACCCAGTACTTC
>TRBD2|TRBJ2-2|TRBV12-5|17|NA
CASGRQLAGGLAGELFF
TGTGCTAGTGGTCGGCAACTAGCGGGAGGTTTAGCCGGGGAGCTGTTTTTT
>NA|TRBJ2-7|TRBV7-2|14|NA
CASRAAGVWYEQYF
TGTGCCAGCAGGGCGGCAGGGGTCTGGTACGAGCAGTACTTC
>NA|TRBJ1-5|TRBV28|11|few
CAGGVGQPQHF
TGTGCCGGCGGGGTGGGTCAGCCCCAGCATTTT
>TRBD1|TRBJ2-2|TRBV6-4|16|NA
CASSDSGQKNTGELFF
TGTGCCAGCAGTGACTCGGGACAGAAGAACACCGGGGAGCTGTTTTTT
>TRBD2|TRBJ2-3|TRBV9|15|many
CASSVGVAGADTQYF
TGTGCCAGCAGCGTAGGGGTAGCGGGGGCAGATACGCAGTATTTT
>TRBD1|TRBJ2-7|TRBV29-1|12|few
CSGGDRDYEQYF
TGCAGCGGAGGGGACAGGGACTACGAGCAGTACTTC
>TRBD2|TRBJ2-3|TRBV5-1|14|NA
CASSFRREADTQYF
TGCGCCAGCAGCTTTCGACGGGAGGCAGATACGCAGTATTTT
>TRBD1|TRBJ2-2|TRBV27|14|NA
CASTRDRATGELFF
TGTGCCAGCACCCGGGACAGGGCCACCGGGGAGCTGTTTTTT
>NA|TRBJ1-1|TRBV7-2|12|NA
CASSLVYREAFF
TGTGCAAGCAGCTTAGTTTACAGGGAGGCTTTCTTT
>NA|TRBJ2-5|TRBV2|12|NA
CASRTEEETQYF
TGTGCCAGCCGGACAGAAGAAGAGACCCAGTACTTC
>TRBD1|TRBJ2-7|TRBV28|14|NA
CASSSIRGRYEQYF
TGTGCCAGCAGCTCTATTAGGGGGCGGTACGAGCAGTACTTC
>NA|TRBJ2-2|TRBV2|13|NA
CASTDTNTGELFF
TGTGCCAGCACCGACACAAACACCGGGGAGCTGTTTTTT
>NA|TRBJ1-5|TRBV4-1|15|NA
CASSQSDSPLYPQHF
TGCGCCAGCAGCCAGTCTGACAGTCCGTTGTACCCCCAGCATTTT
>NA|TRBJ1-5|TRBV10-3|13|NA
CAPPIEGGQPQHF
TGTGCCCCCCCTATCGAAGGGGGTCAGCCCCAGCATTTT